This TCR beta chain was identified in a study of control samples from healthy donors and cancer patients. Repertoires were generated with immunoSEQ multiplex PCR, while TCRdb's copy carries only in-frame clones and drops some. The sample gives 150,000 to 200,000 clones, 91% of which show up once; approximately 1.5% is in the top ten. This sequence was found in a woman aged 30 to 39 in good health. The sequenced sample was blood.

CDR3 nucleotide sequence: TGTGCCAGCAGCGGGAGACAGGGTTATGAAAAACTGTTTTTT. It is translated as CASSGRQGYEKLFF. The rearrangement links TRBV14 to TRBJ1-4; the match to TRBD1 covers 7 bases. The CDR3 consists of 14 residues. V was clipped by 5 bases and J by 6 bases; unmatched bases: 6. Germline values: CDR1 SGHDN, CDR2 FVKESK.